This TCR beta chain emerged from a study of T-cell reconstitution after alpha-beta-depleted transplantation in children. Preparation of the TCRbeta library was carried out with unique molecular identifiers. TCRdb independently ran MiXCR on the PCR reads; one entry per CDR3 protein. Of 450,000 to 550,000 distinct CDR3 sequences in the sample, about an eighth were seen once. V shed 3 bases, J shed 3 bases, and the junction held 7 bases outside the gene matches. The CDR3 length is 17 residues. Per germline, CDR1 SGHVS and CDR2 FQNEAQ. The J gene is TRBJ1-5, the V gene TRBV7-8, with 11 bases that match TRBD1. The origin of this receptor is a female patient between 2 and 15 years old who had a stem cell transplant for aplastic anemia, so the T cells may come from the graft donor. The sample was PBMCs, mostly from graft donor cells, taken 180 days after TCRalphabeta/CD19-depleted stem cell transplant. In nucleotides, the CDR3 is TGTGCCAGCAGCTTTCATGGACAGGGGGCTTACAATCAGCCCCAGCATTTT. It translates to CASSFHGQGAYNQPQHF. The full variable domain, rest sourced from reference TRBV7-8 and TRBJ1-5, is GAGVSQSPRYKVAKRGQDVALRCDPISGHVSLFWYQQALGQGPEFLTYFQNEAQLDKSGLPSDRFFAERPEGSVSTLKIQRTQQEDSAVYLCASSFHGQGAYNQPQHFGDGTRLSIL.